A single T cell receptor beta chain is shown here with its context. Its target is not known. CDR3 size: 14 residues. Between the trimmed V and J ends, which lost 6 bases and 1 base, there was a span of 10 bases. CDR1 LNHDA and CDR2 SQIVND come from the germline V gene (reference sequence). The data are from a study of CD8 T cells in Susac syndrome. Study outcomes and limitations: The authors acknowledged that the study's TCR sequencing and HLA analysis involved relatively few individuals.

Random hexamers were used to reverse transcribe roughly 0.5 to 1 ug of RNA. The method of amplification for TCR beta CDR3 was immunoSEQ multiplex PCR, covering 54 Vbeta and 13 Jbeta. TCRdb redid the calling of the immunoSEQ multiplex PCR reads with MiXCR, one entry per CDR3 protein. The sample shows around 270,000 distinct CDR3 sequences, 89% of them seen only once. The chain joins TRBV19 to TRBJ1-5; D is ambiguous. The specimen sequenced was CD8+ T cells from PBMCs. The receptor comes from a human donor with multiple sclerosis. CDR3 region: CASREGRSNQPQHF. The DNA of the CDR3 is TGTGCCAGTAGGGAGGGTCGGAGCAATCAGCCCCAGCATTTT. Complete variable domain (other parts from reference TRBV19 and TRBJ1-5): DGGITQSPKYLFRKEGQNVTLSCEQNLNHDAMYWYRQDPGQGLRLIYYSQIVNDFQKGDIAEGYSVSREKKESFPLTVTSAQKNPTAFYLCASREGRSNQPQHFGDGTRLSIL.